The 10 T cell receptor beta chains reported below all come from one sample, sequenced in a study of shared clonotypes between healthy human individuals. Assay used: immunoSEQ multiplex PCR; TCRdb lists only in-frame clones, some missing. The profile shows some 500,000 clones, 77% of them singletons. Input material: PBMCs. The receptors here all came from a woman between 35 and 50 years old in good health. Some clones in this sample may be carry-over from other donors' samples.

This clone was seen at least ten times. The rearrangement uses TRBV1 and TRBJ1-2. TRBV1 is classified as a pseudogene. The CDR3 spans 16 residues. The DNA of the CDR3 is TGCACCAGCAGCCAAGATAGGGCAGCTTCTAACTATGGCTACACCTTC. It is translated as CTSSQDRAASNYGYTF.

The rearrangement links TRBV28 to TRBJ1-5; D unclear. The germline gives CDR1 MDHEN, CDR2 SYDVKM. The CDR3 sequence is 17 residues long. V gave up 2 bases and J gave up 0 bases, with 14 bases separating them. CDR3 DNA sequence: TGTGCCAGCAGTTTACGTGAAAACCGATATAGCAATCAGCCCCAGCATTTT. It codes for CASSLRENRYSNQPQHF.

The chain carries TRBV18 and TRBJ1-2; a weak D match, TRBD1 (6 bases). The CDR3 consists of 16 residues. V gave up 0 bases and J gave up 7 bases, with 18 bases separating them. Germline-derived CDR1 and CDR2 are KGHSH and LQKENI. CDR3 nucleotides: TGTGCCAGCTCACCACCACCCGGGGGCGGCCTTGGTGGCTACACCTTC. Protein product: CASSPPPGGGLGGYTF.

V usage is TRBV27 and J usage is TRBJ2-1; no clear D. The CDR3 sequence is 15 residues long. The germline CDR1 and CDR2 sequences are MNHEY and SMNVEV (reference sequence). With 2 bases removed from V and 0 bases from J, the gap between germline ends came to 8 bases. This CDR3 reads CASSLDSSSYNEQFF. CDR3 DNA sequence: TGTGCCAGCAGTTTAGACTCGAGCTCCTACAATGAGCAGTTCTTC.

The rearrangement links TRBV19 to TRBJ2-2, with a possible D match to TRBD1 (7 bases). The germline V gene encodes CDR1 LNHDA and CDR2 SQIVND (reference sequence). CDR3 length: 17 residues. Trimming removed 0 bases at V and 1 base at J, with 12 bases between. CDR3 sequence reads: CASSIEGRGENTGELFF. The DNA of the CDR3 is TGTGCCAGTAGTATAGAAGGCAGGGGGGAGAACACCGGGGAGCTGTTTTTT.

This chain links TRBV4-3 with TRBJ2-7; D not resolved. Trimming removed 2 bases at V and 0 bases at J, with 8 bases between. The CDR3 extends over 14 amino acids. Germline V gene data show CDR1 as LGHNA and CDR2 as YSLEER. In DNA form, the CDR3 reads TGCGCCAGCAGCCAAACAAGGAGCTCCTACGAGCAGTACTTC. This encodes CASSQTRSSYEQYF.

The CDR3 bases are TGTGCCAGCTCTCACATAAGGCGCGGGATCTACAATGAGCAGTTCTTC. It translates to CASSHIRRGIYNEQFF. The chain is built from TRBV25-1 and TRBJ2-1, with D possibly being TRBD2 (6 bases). The CDR3 runs 16 residues. V was clipped by 8 bases and J by 3 bases, with 20 bases between them. Germline V gene data show CDR1 as MGHDK and CDR2 as SYGVNS. Variable domain in full (rest from reference TRBV25-1 and TRBJ2-1): EADIYQTPRYLVIGTGKKITLECSQTMGHDKMYWYQQDPGMELHLIHYSYGVNSTEKGDLSSESTVSRIRTEHFPLTLESARPSHTSQYLCASSHIRRGIYNEQFFGPGTRLTVL.

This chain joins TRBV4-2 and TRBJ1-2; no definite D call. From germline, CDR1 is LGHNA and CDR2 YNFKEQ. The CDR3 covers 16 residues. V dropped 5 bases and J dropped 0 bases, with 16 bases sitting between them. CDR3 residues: CASSDQTALTNYGYTF. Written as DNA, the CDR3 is TGTGCCAGCAGCGACCAGACGGCACTGACTAACTATGGCTACACCTTC.

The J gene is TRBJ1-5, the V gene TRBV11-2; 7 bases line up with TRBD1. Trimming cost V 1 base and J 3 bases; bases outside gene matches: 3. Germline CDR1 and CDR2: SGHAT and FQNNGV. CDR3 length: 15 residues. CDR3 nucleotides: TGTGCCAGCAGCTTAGGGGGACAGTACAATCAGCCCCAGCATTTT. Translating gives CASSLGGQYNQPQHF.

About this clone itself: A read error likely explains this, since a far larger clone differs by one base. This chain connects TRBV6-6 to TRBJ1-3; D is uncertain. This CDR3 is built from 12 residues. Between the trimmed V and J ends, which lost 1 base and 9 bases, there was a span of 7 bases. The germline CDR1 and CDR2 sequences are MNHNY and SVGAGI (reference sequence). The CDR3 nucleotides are TGTGCCAGCAGTTACTTTGAAAGCACCATATATTTT. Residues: CASSYFESTIYF.